This entry lists 21 T cell receptor beta chains sequenced from one sample in a study. Adaptor-ligated barcode primers were used to amplify TRBV12-4/TRBJ1-2 clonotypes. TCRdb redid the calling of the multiplex PCR reads with MiXCR, one entry per CDR3 protein. Of around 950 distinct CDR3 sequences listed, 6% are singletons. Sequences were obtained from naive CD4+ T cells sorted from blood. Subset noted: naive CD4+ T cells, CD4+CD45RA+CD25-. These receptors all stem from a female donor with breast cancer.

This clonotype is labeled large (0.1 to 1%). The V and J genes are TRBV12-3 or TRBV12-4 and TRBJ1-2; D perhaps matches TRBD1 (5 bases). The CDR3 is 14 residues long. V dropped 4 bases and J dropped 2 bases, with 11 bases sitting between them. DNA for the CDR3: TGTGCCAGCAGTTCAGCAGGGAGGAACTATGGCTACACCTTC. It is translated as CASSSAGRNYGYTF.

In this sample, this clonotype is large. It is likely a read error, because the conserved phenylalanine at the end of the CDR3 is missing. The DNA is omitted, as the CDR3 cannot be located on it reliably, and the CDR3 follows TCRdb's listing. The CDR3 loop is CASSWAGTGVIVV. The V gene is TRBV12-3 or TRBV12-4, the J gene TRBJ1-2; the table assigns TRBD1, which was not confirmed against the DNA. The CDR3 is made up of 13 amino acids, end residues included.

This clonotype is labeled medium-sized (0.01 to 0.1%). The rearrangement links TRBV12-3 or TRBV12-4 to TRBJ1-2; 7 positions match TRBD1. This CDR3 is 13 amino acids long. V lost 3 bases to trimming and J lost 3 bases; unmatched junction nucleotides: 1. The CDR3: CASSLTGHYGYTF. For the CDR3, the DNA is TGTGCCAGCAGTTTGACAGGGCACTATGGCTACACCTTC.

This clonotype was seen ten or more times. The chain has TRBV12-3 or TRBV12-4 and TRBJ1-2, with a tentative D call TRBD1 (6 bases). V was pared by 8 bases and J by 8 bases, with 18 bases between. The CDR3 totals 13 residues. In DNA form, the CDR3 reads TGTGCCAGCTGTGAACAGGGAGTTCGGGGCTACACCTTC. It translates to CASCEQGVRGYTF.

This clonotype is classed as medium-sized. V usage is TRBV12-3 or TRBV12-4 and J usage is TRBJ1-2; possibly TRBD1 for D (5 bases). This CDR3 spans 14 amino acids. Trimming left V 2 bases short and J 7 bases short, with 14 bases between. The CDR3 region has the DNA TGTGCCAGCAGTTTAAGGGGAGGGGTTGGTGGCTACACCTTC. As protein: CASSLRGGVGGYTF.

This clonotype is judged medium-sized. This rearrangement joins TRBV12-3 or TRBV12-4 to TRBJ1-2; 8 positions match TRBD1. This CDR3 spans 16 amino acids. V was clipped by 5 bases and J by 5 bases; unmatched bases: 13. CDR3 nucleotides: TGTGCCAGCAGTGGAAACGGACAGGGAGGGAGATATGGCTACACCTTC. This gives the protein CASSGNGQGGRYGYTF.

This clonotype was seen at least ten times. The CDR3 DNA reads as TGTGCCAGCAGTAGGGGACCTAACTATGGCTACACCTTC. Amino acid sequence: CASSRGPNYGYTF. The chain carries TRBV12-3 or TRBV12-4 and TRBJ1-2; a weak D match, TRBD1 (5 bases). Trimming took off 5 bases at V and 0 bases at J, with 7 bases between the two ends. This CDR3 has 13 residues.

This clonotype was counted a single time. The rearrangement uses TRBV12-3 or TRBV12-4 and TRBJ1-2, with TRBD1 identical over 9 bases. V trimming: 6 bases; J trimming: 8 bases; junction bases outside the gene matches: 7. This CDR3 comprises 13 residues. Here the CDR3 DNA reads TGTGCCAGCAGCAGAGGGACAGGGCGCGGCTACACCTTC. Amino acids: CASSRGTGRGYTF.

This chain uses TRBV12-3 or TRBV12-4 with TRBJ1-2; D is unclear. V dropped 6 bases and J dropped 8 bases, with 16 bases sitting between them. CDR3 length equals 13 residues. The CDR3 DNA reads as TGTGCCAGCAGCCCGGGAGCCCATTCAGGCTACACCTTC. Encoded protein: CASSPGAHSGYTF.

Sample share makes this clonotype medium-sized. The chain is built from TRBV12-3 or TRBV12-4 and TRBJ1-2; D gene ambiguous. CDR3 length: 15 residues. V lost 5 bases to trimming and J lost 4 bases, with 17 bases between them. CDR3: CASSLSFGRVYGYTF. CDR3 DNA: TGTGCCAGCAGTCTATCCTTTGGTAGGGTCTATGGCTACACCTTC.

This clonotype is medium-sized. V usage is TRBV12-3 or TRBV12-4 and J usage is TRBJ1-2, with unresolved D. This CDR3 region has 14 residues. Trimming pared 3 bases from V and 8 bases from J, leaving 16 bases between. CDR3 nucleotide sequence: TGTGCCAGCAGTTTCGGCAGGCGTATCTGGGGCTACACCTTC. Translated: CASSFGRRIWGYTF.

This clonotype ranks as large. This chain links TRBV12-3 or TRBV12-4 with TRBJ1-2, with a tentative D call TRBD1 (5 bases). The CDR3 has 14 amino acids. Trimming removed 7 bases at V and 5 bases at J, with 17 bases between. DNA of the CDR3: TGTGCCAGCACCCCTGCCGGGGCCCCTTATGGCTACACCTTC. The encoded protein is CASTPAGAPYGYTF.

This clonotype was recorded a few times. The rearrangement joins TRBV12-3 or TRBV12-4 to TRBJ1-2; TRBD1 matches 7 bases. This CDR3 comprises 13 residues. V was clipped by 6 bases and J by 7 bases; unmatched bases: 8. CDR3 coding DNA: TGTGCCAGCAGGCTACAGGGGCAAGCTGGCTACACCTTC. This sequence encodes CASRLQGQAGYTF.

By proportion, this clonotype is large. This chain connects TRBV12-3 or TRBV12-4 to TRBJ1-2; no clear D. The V end lost 1 base, the J end lost 2 bases, and 8 bases lay between the germline ends. The CDR3 totals 14 residues. CDR3 sequence (DNA): TGTGCCAGCAGTTTAGGGCAGGTCAACTATGGCTACACCTTC. Translating it yields CASSLGQVNYGYTF.

In its sample, this clonotype ranks as medium-sized. The chain recombines TRBV12-3 or TRBV12-4 with TRBJ1-2, with D perhaps TRBD1 (5 bases). Deletions cut 6 bases from V and 4 bases from J, with 18 bases between. The CDR3 length is 15 residues. CDR3 sequence: CASRLRGRDGYGYTF. In DNA, the CDR3 is TGTGCCAGCAGGCTACGAGGAAGGGACGGCTATGGCTACACCTTC.

By its share, this clonotype is large. J is TRBJ1-2 and V is TRBV12-3 or TRBV12-4; TRBD1 agrees at 8 bases. V was clipped by 5 bases and J by 4 bases; unmatched bases: 12. The CDR3 loop spans 16 amino acids. CDR3 amino acids: CASSPGTGPSTYGYTF. The CDR3 DNA reads as TGTGCCAGCAGTCCGGGGACAGGACCTTCCACCTATGGCTACACCTTC.

This clonotype is labeled medium-sized. This sequence joins TRBV12-3 or TRBV12-4 and TRBJ1-2; no firm D call. V lost 8 bases to trimming and J lost 2 bases, with 9 bases between them. The length of the CDR3 is 12 residues. CDR3 nucleotide sequence: TGTGCCAGCGGAGGGAGCAACTATGGCTACACCTTC. This gives the protein CASGGSNYGYTF.

This clonotype is categorized as large. This sequence joins TRBV12-3 or TRBV12-4 and TRBJ1-2; D is perhaps TRBD1 (6 bases). This CDR3 is built from 15 residues. V was pared by 4 bases and J by 4 bases, with 16 bases between. In DNA, the CDR3 is TGTGCCAGCAGTTCTCCGACAGGAGACTTCTATGGCTACACCTTC. Translation gives CASSSPTGDFYGYTF.

In its sample, this clonotype is medium-sized. The chain carries TRBV12-3 or TRBV12-4 and TRBJ1-2; D not certain. The CDR3 loop spans 15 amino acids. The germline V and J ends were trimmed by 1 base and 6 bases, with 15 bases remaining between them. The CDR3 spells CASSLGGQNLDGYTF. Written as DNA, the CDR3 is TGTGCCAGCAGTTTAGGCGGTCAGAATCTGGATGGCTACACCTTC.

This clonotype counts as medium-sized. The V gene is TRBV12-3 or TRBV12-4, the J gene TRBJ1-2; D might be TRBD1 (5 bases). The CDR3 totals 13 residues. V was shortened by 5 bases and J by 2 bases, with 9 bases between the two germline ends. CDR3 nucleotides: TGTGCCAGCAGTAAGACAGCGAACTATGGCTACACCTTC. This sequence encodes CASSKTANYGYTF.

This clonotype is medium-sized by share. The chain has TRBV12-3 or TRBV12-4 and TRBJ1-2; D gene uncertain. V was clipped by 6 bases and J by 8 bases, with 10 bases between them. The CDR3 consists of 11 residues. The DNA for the CDR3 is TGTGCCAGCAGCTCACGTAGGGGCTACACCTTC. This codes for CASSSRRGYTF.